The 10 T cell receptor beta chains in this list originate from one sample, sequenced in a study of blood T cell repertoires in COVID-19. The assay was immunoSEQ multiplex PCR, and TCRdb's table has in-frame clones only and misses some. The table lists around 250,000 clones, approximately 90% of them singletons. The sequenced sample consisted of PBMCs or T cells enriched from blood (not recorded which). The receptors shown here come from a human donor in a cohort exposed to, infected with or recovered from COVID-19 (not recorded which). The donor label of this sample is uncertain.

The V gene is TRBV15, the J gene TRBJ2-7, with D unclear. The length of the CDR3 is 14 residues. Germline V gene lookup returns CDR1 LNHNV and CDR2 YYDKDF (reference sequence). Trimming shortened V by 1 base and J by 4 bases, and 11 bases separated the two germline ends. CDR3 loop: CATSRAGGFYEQYF. CDR3 nucleotide sequence: TGTGCCACCAGCAGAGCGGGTGGGTTTTACGAGCAGTACTTC.

The chain recombines TRBV13 with TRBJ1-2; 9 nucleotides agree with TRBD1. Trimming took 8 bases from V and 6 from J; bases not matched to a gene: 7. This CDR3 has 13 amino acids. The V gene's germline CDR1 is PRHDT and CDR2 FYEKMQ (reference sequence). The CDR3 DNA sequence: TGTGCCAGCGGACAACAGGGGGCGGATGGCTACACCTTC. Translated: CASGQQGADGYTF.

The genes are TRBV18 and TRBJ1-5; maybe TRBD1 (6 bases). Germline CDR1 and CDR2: KGHSH and LQKENI. This CDR3 is built from 15 residues. V gave up 2 bases and J gave up 5 bases, with 13 bases separating them. For the CDR3, the DNA is TGTGCCAGCTCACCAAACAGGGCATCAGATCAGCCCCAGCATTTT. Translated: CASSPNRASDQPQHF. The whole variable domain, remainder taken from reference TRBV18 and TRBJ1-5, is NAGVMQNPRHLVRRRGQEARLRCSPMKGHSHVYWYRQLPEEGLKFMVYLQKENIIDESGMPKERFSAEFPKEGPSILRIQQVVRGDSAAYFCASSPNRASDQPQHFGDGTRLSIL.

Concerning this clone: This sample includes further DNA sequences coding for the same CDR3. This chain links TRBV5-1 with TRBJ1-2; 7 bases are shared with TRBD1. The junction had 3 bases not matched to a gene; V was cut back by 2 bases and J by 8 bases. Germline CDR1 and CDR2: SGHRS and YFSETQ. The CDR3 spans 12 residues. The CDR3 here is CASSFDRAGYTF. For the CDR3, the DNA is TGCGCCAGCAGCTTCGACAGGGCCGGCTACACCTTC.

This clone came up a few times. The genes are TRBV6-5 and TRBJ2-7, with TRBD2 matching over 9 bases. CDR3 size: 13 residues. The germline V gene encodes CDR1 MNHEY and CDR2 SVGAGI. Trimming cost V 7 bases and J 1 base; bases outside gene matches: 2. CDR3 region: CASTSGISYEQYF. As DNA, the CDR3 is TGTGCCAGCACTAGCGGGATTTCCTACGAGCAGTACTTC.

The V call is TRBV4-1, the J call TRBJ2-1, with TRBD2 matching 8 bases. The CDR3 has 15 residues. Germline V lookup: CDR1 MGHRA, CDR2 YSYEKL. The V gene end was trimmed by 0 bases and the J gene end by 4 bases; junction bases not matched to a gene: 2. The CDR3 DNA sequence: TGCGCCAGCAGCCAAGATAGCGGGGTGTACAATGAGCAGTTCTTC. It yields the protein CASSQDSGVYNEQFF.

This chain's CDR3 is CASSQDFLGAGTEAFF. CDR3 nucleotide sequence: TGTGCCAGCAGCCAAGACTTTCTGGGTGCGGGCACTGAAGCTTTCTTT. The chain recombines TRBV3-1 (or the pseudogene TRBV3-2) with TRBJ1-1, with D unclear. Trimming stripped 0 bases from V and 4 bases from J, with 15 bases between. CDR1 and CDR2 from the germline V gene are LGHDT and YNNKEL (reference sequence). This CDR3 spans 16 amino acids.

The J gene is TRBJ2-1, the V gene TRBV5-4, with D perhaps TRBD2 (5 bases). Trimming took 4 bases from V and 1 from J, leaving 12 bases between them. The CDR3 runs to 15 residues. In germline, CDR1 is SGHNT, CDR2 YYREEE (reference sequence). The CDR3 DNA follows: TGTGCCAGCAGCCCCTCGGGCGGGTCCTACAATGAGCAGTTCTTC. Its translation: CASSPSGGSYNEQFF.

This chain links TRBV6-4 with TRBJ2-1; 11 positions agree with TRBD1. Per germline, CDR1 MRHNA and CDR2 SNTAGT. This CDR3 region has 16 residues. Trimming removed 2 bases from V and 8 bases from J; junction bases left unmatched: 8. The CDR3 loop is CASSDGGQGGADEQFF. CDR3 DNA sequence: TGTGCCAGCAGTGACGGGGGACAGGGGGGTGCGGATGAGCAGTTCTTC.

The rearrangement links TRBV7-3 to TRBJ2-5, with TRBD2 matching 8 bases. The V segment lost 5 bases and the J segment 5 bases; nucleotides outside the gene matches: 10. The germline V gene encodes CDR1 SGHTA and CDR2 FQGTGA. This CDR3 has 15 residues. CDR3 nucleotide sequence: TGTGCCAGCAGCCTGCAAGGACTAGCTGGGGAGACCCAGTACTTC. This codes for CASSLQGLAGETQYF. Full variable domain (missing parts from reference TRBV7-3 and TRBJ2-5): GAGVSQTPSNKVTEKGKYVELRCDPISGHTALYWYRQSLGQGPEFLIYFQGTGAADDSGLPNDRFFAVRPEGSVSTLKIQRTERGDSAVYLCASSLQGLAGETQYFGPGTRLLVL.